These 10 T cell receptor beta chains came from one sample sequenced in a study of cytomegalovirus exposure and HLA in healthy donors. A multiplex PCR was run with 60 Vbeta primers and 13 Jbeta primers. TCRdb's table, derived via immunoSEQ multiplex PCR, lists solely in-frame clones and lacks some. This table has approximately 150,000 clones, roughly 80% appearing once. The material sequenced was PBMCs. These receptor sequences come from a woman aged 25 to 39 in good health and CMV-seropositive.

The table lists this clone with a count of one. J is TRBJ2-7 and V is TRBV7-2; 9 nucleotides align to TRBD1. Germline V gene data show CDR1 as SGHTA and CDR2 as FQGNSA. Unmatched junction bases numbered 9, after V lost 5 bases and J lost 4 bases. The CDR3 consists of 15 residues. CDR3 sequence: CASSLDYRGQYEQYF. In DNA form, the CDR3 reads TGTGCCAGCAGCCTAGACTACAGGGGGCAGTACGAGCAGTACTTC.

The CDR3 is CASSQGQNYGYTF. The DNA for the CDR3 is TGTGCCAGCAGCCAAGGACAGAACTATGGCTACACCTTC. The chain uses TRBV14 and TRBJ1-2; the D gene is possibly TRBD1 (5 bases). The V and J ends lost 1 base and 2 bases respectively, with 5 bases between them. The germline V gene has CDR1 SGHDN and CDR2 FVKESK. CDR3 length: 13 residues.

The rearrangement links TRBV6-5 to TRBJ2-7, with 7 bases fitting TRBD1. V lost 4 bases and J lost 3; bases outside the gene matches: 12. The germline CDR1 and CDR2 sequences are MNHEY and SVGAGI. The CDR3 has 16 amino acids. In DNA form, the CDR3 reads TGTGCCAGCAGTTCATCTATAGGGGGCAGTGGCTACGAGCAGTACTTC. It is translated as CASSSSIGGSGYEQYF.

V usage is TRBV6-6 and J usage is TRBJ2-7; possible D gene TRBD2, 5 bases. Trimming took off 7 bases at V and 2 bases at J, with 18 bases between the two ends. This CDR3 spans 15 amino acids. Germline V gene lookup returns CDR1 MNHNY and CDR2 SVGAGI (reference sequence). The DNA of the CDR3 is TGTGCCAGCAAATCCGGGGTTGGCAGAACCTACGAGCAGTACTTC. Translation: CASKSGVGRTYEQYF.

The chain employs TRBV27 and TRBJ2-3; 8 nucleotides match TRBD2. CDR3 length equals 14 residues. Unmatched junction bases numbered 4, after V lost 8 bases and J lost 0 bases. The germline gives CDR1 MNHEY, CDR2 SMNVEV (reference sequence). In nucleotides, the CDR3 is TGTGCCAGCGGCGGGGGGCTTAGCACAGATACGCAGTATTTT. As protein: CASGGGLSTDTQYF.

The rearrangement joins TRBV18 to TRBJ2-7, with 9 bases matching TRBD1. V trimming: 3 bases; J trimming: 4 bases; junction bases outside the gene matches: 7. Per germline, CDR1 KGHSH and CDR2 LQKENI. This CDR3 is 15 amino acids long. CDR3 region: CASSPFRDRVYEQYF. DNA for the CDR3: TGTGCCAGCTCACCGTTCCGGGACAGGGTGTACGAGCAGTACTTC.

The chain is built from TRBV7-8 and TRBJ2-7; 8 nucleotides agree with TRBD1. J was trimmed by 4 bases and V by 5 bases; bases with no gene match: 7. From germline, CDR1 is SGHVS and CDR2 FQNEAQ. CDR3 length: 14 residues. The CDR3 is CASSPGGLSYEQYF. In DNA form, the CDR3 reads TGTGCCAGCAGCCCAGGGGGCCTTTCGTACGAGCAGTACTTC.

The J gene is TRBJ1-2, the V gene TRBV10-3, with 10 positions matching TRBD1. V gave up 8 bases and J gave up 13 bases; unmatched junction bases: 10. This CDR3 spans 12 amino acids. CDR1 is ENHRY, CDR2 SYGVKD, per germline. The CDR3, as DNA: TGTGCCATCGGAGGCGGGACAGGGGCGATCACCTTC. The encoded protein is CAIGGGTGAITF.

This chain links TRBV18 with TRBJ1-2, with 8 bases matching TRBD1. The ends lost 4 bases at V and 8 bases at J; junction bases unmatched: 15. The germline gives CDR1 KGHSH, CDR2 LQKENI. CDR3 length: 16 residues. CDR3 amino acids: CASSLYSGTGFGGYTF. CDR3 DNA: TGTGCCAGCTCACTTTACTCCGGGACAGGTTTTGGCGGCTACACCTTC.

This sequence joins TRBV19 and TRBJ2-5, with TRBD1 matching over 10 bases. With V trimmed by 5 bases and J by 4 bases, 4 bases remained unmatched. The length of the CDR3 is 14 residues. The germline gives CDR1 LNHDA, CDR2 SQIVND (reference sequence). The chain's CDR3 is CASSYGQGGETQYF. For the CDR3, the DNA is TGTGCCAGTAGTTACGGACAGGGGGGAGAGACCCAGTACTTC.